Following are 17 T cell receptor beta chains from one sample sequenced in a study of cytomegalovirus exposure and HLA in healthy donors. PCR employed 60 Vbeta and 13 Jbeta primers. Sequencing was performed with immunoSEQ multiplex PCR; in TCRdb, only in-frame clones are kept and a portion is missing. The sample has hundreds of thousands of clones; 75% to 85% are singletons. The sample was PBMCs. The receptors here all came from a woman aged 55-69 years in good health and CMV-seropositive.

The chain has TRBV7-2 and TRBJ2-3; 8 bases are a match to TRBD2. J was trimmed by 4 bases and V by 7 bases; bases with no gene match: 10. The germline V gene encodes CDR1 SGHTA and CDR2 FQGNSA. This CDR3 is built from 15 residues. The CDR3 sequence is CASTMRAGGSDTQYF. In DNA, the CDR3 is TGTGCCAGCACCATGCGTGCGGGGGGTTCAGATACGCAGTATTTT.

The CDR3 nucleotides are TGTGCCAGCAGTGACGACAGGGGTACTAATGAAAAACTGTTTTTT. Residues: CASSDDRGTNEKLFF. The chain combines TRBV25-1 with TRBJ1-4; 8 nucleotides agree with TRBD1. The CDR3 loop spans 15 amino acids. CDR1 is MGHDK and CDR2 is SYGVNS in the germline V gene. The V gene end was trimmed by 3 bases and the J gene end by 2 bases; junction bases not matched to a gene: 2.

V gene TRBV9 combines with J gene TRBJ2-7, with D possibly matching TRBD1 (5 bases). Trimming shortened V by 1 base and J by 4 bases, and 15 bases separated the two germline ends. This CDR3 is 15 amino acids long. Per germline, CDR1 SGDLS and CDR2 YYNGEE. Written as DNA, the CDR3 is TGTGCCAGCAGCGTAAGTGGCCAGCAGGGATACGAGCAGTACTTC. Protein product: CASSVSGQQGYEQYF.

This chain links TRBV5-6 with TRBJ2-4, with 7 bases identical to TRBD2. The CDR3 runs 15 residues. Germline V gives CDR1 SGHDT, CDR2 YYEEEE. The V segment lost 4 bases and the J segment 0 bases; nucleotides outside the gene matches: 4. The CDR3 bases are TGTGCCAGCAGCCAAGCGGGAATAGCCAAAAACATTCAGTACTTC. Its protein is CASSQAGIAKNIQYF.

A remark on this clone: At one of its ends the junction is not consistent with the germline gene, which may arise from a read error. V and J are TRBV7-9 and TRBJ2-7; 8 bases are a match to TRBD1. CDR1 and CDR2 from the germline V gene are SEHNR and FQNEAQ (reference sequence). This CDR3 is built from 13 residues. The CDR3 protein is CSSSLEQGVEQYF. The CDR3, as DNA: TGTTCCAGCAGCTTAGAACAGGGGGTCGAGCAGTACTTC. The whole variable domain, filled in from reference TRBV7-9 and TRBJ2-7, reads DTGVSQNPRHKITKRGQNVTFRCDPISEHNRLYWYRQTLGQGPEFLTYFQNEAQLEKSRLLSDRFSAERPKGSFSTLEIQRTEQGDSAMYLCSSSLEQGVEQYFGPGTRLTVT.

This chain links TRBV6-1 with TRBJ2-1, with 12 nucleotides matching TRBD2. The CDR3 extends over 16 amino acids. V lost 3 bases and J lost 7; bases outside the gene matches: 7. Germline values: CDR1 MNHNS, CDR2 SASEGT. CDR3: CASSDPGLAGRNEQFF. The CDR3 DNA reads TGTGCCAGCAGTGACCCCGGACTAGCGGGAAGGAATGAGCAGTTCTTC.

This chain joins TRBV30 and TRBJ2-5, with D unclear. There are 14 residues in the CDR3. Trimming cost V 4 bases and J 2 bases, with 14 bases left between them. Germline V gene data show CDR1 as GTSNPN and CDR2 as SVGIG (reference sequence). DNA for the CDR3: TGTGCCTGGAAAAACTTCGAAACTCAAGAGACCCAGTACTTC. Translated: CAWKNFETQETQYF.

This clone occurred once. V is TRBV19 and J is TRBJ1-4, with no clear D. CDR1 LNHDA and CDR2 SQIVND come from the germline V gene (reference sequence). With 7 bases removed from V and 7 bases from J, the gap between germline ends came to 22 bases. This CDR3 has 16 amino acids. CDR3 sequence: CASKGRRSDRREKLFF. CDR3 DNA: TGTGCCAGTAAGGGAAGGAGGTCAGATAGACGTGAAAAACTGTTTTTT.

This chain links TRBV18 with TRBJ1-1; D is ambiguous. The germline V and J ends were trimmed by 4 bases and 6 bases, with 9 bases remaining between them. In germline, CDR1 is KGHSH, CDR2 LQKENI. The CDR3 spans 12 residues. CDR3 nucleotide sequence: TGTGCCAGCTCACAGTACGGTTCTGAAGCTTTCTTT. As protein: CASSQYGSEAFF.

CDR3 bases: TGTGCCAGCAGTGCGGCTAGCGGGGGGGCGAGTAGAGAGACCCAGTACTTC. Its translation is CASSAASGGASRETQYF. The chain recombines TRBV2 with TRBJ2-5; 12 nucleotides line up with TRBD2. The V gene end was trimmed by 4 bases and the J gene end by 4 bases; junction bases not matched to a gene: 10. Germline V gene sequence: CDR1 SNHLY, CDR2 FYNNEI. There are 17 residues in the CDR3. Drawing the rest from reference TRBV2 and TRBJ2-5, the complete variable domain is EPEVTQTPSHQVTQMGQEVILRCVPISNHLYFYWYRQILGQKVEFLVSFYNNEISEKSEIFDDQFSVERPDGSNFTLKIRSTKLEDSAMYFCASSAASGGASRETQYFGPGTRLLVL.

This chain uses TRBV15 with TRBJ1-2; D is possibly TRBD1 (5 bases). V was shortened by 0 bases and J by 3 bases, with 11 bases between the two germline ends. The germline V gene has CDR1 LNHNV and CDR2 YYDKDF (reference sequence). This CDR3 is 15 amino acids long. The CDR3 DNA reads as TGTGCCACCAGCAGAGACGGATCAGGGCACTATGGCTACACCTTC. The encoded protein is CATSRDGSGHYGYTF.

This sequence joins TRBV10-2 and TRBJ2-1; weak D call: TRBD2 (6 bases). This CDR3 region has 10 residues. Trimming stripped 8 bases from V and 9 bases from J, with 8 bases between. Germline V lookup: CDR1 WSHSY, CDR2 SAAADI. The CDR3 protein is CASGDFEQFF. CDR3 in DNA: TGCGCCAGCGGGGACTTTGAGCAGTTCTTC.

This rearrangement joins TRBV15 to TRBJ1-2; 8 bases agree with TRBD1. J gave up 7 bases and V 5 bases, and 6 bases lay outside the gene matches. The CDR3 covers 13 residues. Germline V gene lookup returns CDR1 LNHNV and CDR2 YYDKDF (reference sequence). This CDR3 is CATSVGQGAGYTF. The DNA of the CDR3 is TGTGCCACCAGCGTCGGACAGGGTGCTGGCTACACCTTC.

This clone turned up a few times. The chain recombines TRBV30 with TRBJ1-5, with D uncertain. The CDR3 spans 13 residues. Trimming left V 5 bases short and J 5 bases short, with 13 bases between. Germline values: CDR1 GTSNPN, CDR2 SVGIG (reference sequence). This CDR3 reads CAWSKFRDQPQHF. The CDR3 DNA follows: TGTGCCTGGTCTAAATTCCGCGATCAGCCCCAGCATTTT.

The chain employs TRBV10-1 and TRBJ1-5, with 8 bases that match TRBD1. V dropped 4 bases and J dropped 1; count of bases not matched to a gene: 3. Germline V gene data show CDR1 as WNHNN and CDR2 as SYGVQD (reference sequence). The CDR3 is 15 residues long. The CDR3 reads CASSAGGLSNQPQHF. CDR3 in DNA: TGCGCCAGCAGTGCAGGGGGCTTAAGCAATCAGCCCCAGCATTTT.

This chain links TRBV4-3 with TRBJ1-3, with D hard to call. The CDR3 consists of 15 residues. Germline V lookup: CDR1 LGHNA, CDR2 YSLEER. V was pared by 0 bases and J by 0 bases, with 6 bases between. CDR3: CASSQDDYSGNTIYF. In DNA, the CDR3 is TGCGCCAGCAGCCAAGATGACTACTCTGGAAACACCATATATTTT.

The CDR3 coding sequence is TGCGCCAGCAGCTTGGTACAGACTAACAATGAGCAGTTCTTC. This translates into CASSLVQTNNEQFF. The V gene is TRBV5-1, the J gene TRBJ2-1; TRBD2 is a possible D gene (5 bases). Germline V gives CDR1 SGHRS, CDR2 YFSETQ. The CDR3 runs 14 residues. The V end lost 0 bases, the J end lost 5 bases, and 9 bases lay between the germline ends.